This TCR beta chain appears in the sequencing data of a study of CD8+ T cells in alopecia areata. Study in general: Each of the treated patients was given oral tofacitinib, 5 to 10 mg twice daily, for moderate-to-severe alopecia areata.

This CDR3 contains 10 residues. Trimming took 5 bases from V and 9 from J, leaving 8 bases between them. Germline values: CDR1 SGHAT, CDR2 FQNNGV. RNA was extracted and reverse transcribed into cDNA as the sequencing template. Clones were sequenced by immunoSEQ multiplex PCR, and TCRdb holds only the in-frame ones, with some missing. The table includes over 85,000 clones, approximately 42% detected once. The chain links TRBV11-2 to TRBJ2-7; no clear D. The specimen was CD4+ T cells sorted from blood. The receptor was derived from a human donor with alopecia areata. The CDR3 DNA reads TGTGCCAGCAGCCATCTCTCGCAGTACTTC. This sequence encodes CASSHLSQYF.